This TCR beta chain was observed in a study of blood T cell repertoires in COVID-19. Study context: Collection of acute and convalescent COVID-19 samples took place in the United States, Italy and Spain. T cells, B-cell-depleted T cells, or PBMCs supplied cDNA or gDNA.

Original processing methods: It was from reference gene primer amplification that nucleated cell counts were estimated. Clones were sequenced by immunoSEQ multiplex PCR, and TCRdb holds only the in-frame ones, with some missing. V and J calls and clone size follow that table, whereas D and trimming were derived from the DNA. The sample yields fewer than 150,000 clones, approximately 80% seen once. Germline V CDR1 and CDR2: SGDLS, YYNGEE. V was trimmed by 4 bases and J by 8 bases, leaving 15 bases between them. CDR3 length: 13 amino acids. This TCR came from a man between 65 and 85 years old with acute or convalescent COVID-19. The source material was peripheral blood. V usage is TRBV9 and J usage is TRBJ1-2; perhaps TRBD1 as D (6 bases). Written as DNA, the CDR3 is TGTGCCAGCAGCCCAACCCCACAGGGAGGCTACACCTTC. It is translated as CASSPTPQGGYTF.